These 2 T cell receptor beta chains originate from one sample sequenced in a study of molecular identifiers for immune sequencing clone quantification. In TCRdb, the PCR reads were re-called with MiXCR into one record per CDR3 protein. The data show about 54,000 distinct CDR3 sequences, approximately 25% seen once. Sequencing input: naive CD8+ T cells from blood, with Jurkat cell RNA spiked in. Subset defined: FACS-sorted CD8+CD4-CCR7+CD45RA+ naive T cells. All receptors derive from a human donor in good health. Some libraries in this study had Jurkat cell RNA spiked in.

The table lists this clonotype with many counts. This rearrangement joins TRBV28 to TRBJ2-7; D possibly corresponds to TRBD2 (5 bases). The CDR3 extends over 13 amino acids. CDR1 and CDR2 from the germline V gene are MDHEN and SYDVKM. Between the trimmed V and J ends, which lost 5 bases and 0 bases, there was a span of 8 bases. CDR3 bases: TGTGCCAGCAGTCCCGGGGTCTCCTACGAGCAGTACTTC. This sequence encodes CASSPGVSYEQYF.

Note on this clonotype: A much bigger clone sits one base away, suggesting this may be a read error. The chain joins TRBV6-2 or TRBV6-3 to TRBJ2-7, with D unclear. Germline values: CDR1 MNHEY, CDR2 SVGEGT. The CDR3 extends over 19 amino acids. Here the CDR3 reads CASSLGPASPKGLTYAQYF. The CDR3 nucleotides are TGTGCCAGCAGTTTAGGGCCCGCATCCCCCAAGGGCCTCACCTACGCGCAGTACTTC.